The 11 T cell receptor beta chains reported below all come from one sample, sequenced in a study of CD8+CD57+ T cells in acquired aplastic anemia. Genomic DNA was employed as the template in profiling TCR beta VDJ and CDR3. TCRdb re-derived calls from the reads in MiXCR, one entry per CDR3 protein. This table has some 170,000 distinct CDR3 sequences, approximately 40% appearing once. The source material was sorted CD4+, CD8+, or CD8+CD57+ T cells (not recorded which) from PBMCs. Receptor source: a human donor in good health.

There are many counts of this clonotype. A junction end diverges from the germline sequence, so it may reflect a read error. The CDR3 nucleotides read TGTGCCAGCAGTGAACAGGGGTACACTGAAGCTTTCTTT. It specifies CASSEQGYTEAFF. The gene calls are TRBV10-2 and TRBJ1-1, with 7 bases aligning to TRBD1. The CDR3 spans 13 residues. Per the germline V gene, CDR1 is WSHSY and CDR2 is SAAADI.

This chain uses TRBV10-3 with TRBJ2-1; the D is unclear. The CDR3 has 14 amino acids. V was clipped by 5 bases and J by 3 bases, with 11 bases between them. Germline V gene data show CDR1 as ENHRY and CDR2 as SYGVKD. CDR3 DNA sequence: TGTGCCATCAGTTCTTCGTTGGACTACAATGAGCAGTTCTTC. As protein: CAISSSLDYNEQFF.

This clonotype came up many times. CDR3 DNA sequence: TGTGCCAGCAGCTTACAGGGGGCGAGGGGCACTGAAGCTTTCTTT. Translated: CASSLQGARGTEAFF. The V call is TRBV7-8, the J call TRBJ1-1; TRBD1 matches 8 bases. Germline lookup yields CDR1 SGHVS and CDR2 FQNEAQ. CDR3 length equals 15 residues. V was clipped by 2 bases and J by 4 bases; unmatched bases: 6.

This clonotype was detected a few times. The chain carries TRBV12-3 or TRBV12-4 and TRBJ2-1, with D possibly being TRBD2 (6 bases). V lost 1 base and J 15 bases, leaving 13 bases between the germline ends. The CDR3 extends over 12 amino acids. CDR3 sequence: CASSLGGEVRFF. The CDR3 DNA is TGTGCCAGCAGTTTAGGGGGGGAGGTTCGGTTCTTC.

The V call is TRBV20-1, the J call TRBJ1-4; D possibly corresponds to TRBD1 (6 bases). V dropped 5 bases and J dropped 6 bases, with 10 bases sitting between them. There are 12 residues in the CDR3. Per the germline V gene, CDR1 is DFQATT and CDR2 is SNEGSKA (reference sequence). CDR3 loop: CSAGGLDEKLFF. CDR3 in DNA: TGCAGTGCTGGGGGGCTAGATGAAAAACTGTTTTTT.

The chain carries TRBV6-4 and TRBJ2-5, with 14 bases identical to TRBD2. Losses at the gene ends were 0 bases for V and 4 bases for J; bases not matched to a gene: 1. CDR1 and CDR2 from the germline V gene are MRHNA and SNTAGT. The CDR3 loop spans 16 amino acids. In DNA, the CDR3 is TGTGCCAGCAGTGACTCGACTAGCGGGGGGGCAGAGACCCAGTACTTC. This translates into CASSDSTSGGAETQYF.

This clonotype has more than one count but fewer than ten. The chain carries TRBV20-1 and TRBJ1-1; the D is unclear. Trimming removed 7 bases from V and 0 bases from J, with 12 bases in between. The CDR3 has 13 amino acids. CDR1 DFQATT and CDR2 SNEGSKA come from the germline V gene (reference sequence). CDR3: CSVGQHMNTEAFF. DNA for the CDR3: TGCAGTGTCGGGCAGCATATGAACACTGAAGCTTTCTTT.

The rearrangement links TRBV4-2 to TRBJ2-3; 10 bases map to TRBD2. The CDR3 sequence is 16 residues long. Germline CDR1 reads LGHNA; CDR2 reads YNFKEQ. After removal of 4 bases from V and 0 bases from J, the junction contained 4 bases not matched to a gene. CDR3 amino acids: CASSRSAGGSTDTQYF. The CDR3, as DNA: TGTGCCAGCAGCCGCTCAGCGGGAGGGAGCACAGATACGCAGTATTTT.

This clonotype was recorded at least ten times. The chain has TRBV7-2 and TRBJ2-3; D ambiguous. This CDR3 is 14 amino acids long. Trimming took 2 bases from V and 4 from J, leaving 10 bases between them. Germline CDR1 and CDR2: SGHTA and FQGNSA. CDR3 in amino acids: CASSLLQVPDTQYF. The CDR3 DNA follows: TGTGCCAGCAGCTTATTACAAGTGCCAGATACGCAGTATTTT.

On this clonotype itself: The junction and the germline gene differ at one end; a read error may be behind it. As DNA, the CDR3 is TGCGCCGGCAGTGAGAGGACAGGGGGCCACGGGAAGCTGTTTTTT. Translation gives CAGSERTGGHGKLFF. The chain recombines TRBV10-1 with TRBJ2-2, with 11 bases identical to TRBD1. Germline CDR1 reads WNHNN; CDR2 reads SYGVQD (reference sequence). The CDR3 runs to 15 residues.

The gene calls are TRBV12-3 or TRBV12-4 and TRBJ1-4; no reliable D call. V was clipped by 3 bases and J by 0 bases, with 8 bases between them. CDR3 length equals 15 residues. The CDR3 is CASSLRAATNEKLFF. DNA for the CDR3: TGTGCCAGCAGTTTGAGGGCAGCAACTAATGAAAAACTGTTTTTT.